This TCR beta chain stems from a study of T cell responses to AZD1222 COVID-19 vaccine. Broader study findings: Females outnumbered males among donors, who were mostly white British; clonal diversity was possibly underestimated. All repertoire sampling was performed exclusively after the peak T cell response.

The method was immunoSEQ multiplex PCR; TCRdb's version includes in-frame clones alone and lacks a portion of them. This table holds around 70,000 clones, 88% found once. This clone appeared a single time. Its antigen is still unknown. Per germline, CDR1 LNHDA and CDR2 SQIVND (reference sequence). The CDR3 runs 15 residues. Trimming shortened V by 9 bases and J by 4 bases, and 19 bases separated the two germline ends. The sequencing here drew on peripheral blood, taken 28 days after the second dose of the MenACWY control vaccine. The receptor's source is an adult who received the MenACWY meningococcal vaccine as a control. The chain recombines TRBV19 with TRBJ1-5, with D maybe TRBD1 (6 bases). The CDR3 bases are TGTGCCAGCGATCTTGGACAGACAAGTAATCAGCCCCAGCATTTT. Protein product: CASDLGQTSNQPQHF.